This TCR beta chain was found in a study of T-cell memory formation after mild COVID-19. Background on the study: Most TCR clusters belonged to a single donor.

The V end was cut by 4 bases, the J end by 7 bases, with 8 bases between. Germline V gene data show CDR1 as SGHDT and CDR2 as YYEEEE. This CDR3 contains 11 residues. The study, taken as a whole, reports: Pre-infection memory already had some responding clones, implying cross-reactive memory joined.

This clonotype occurred many times. What it binds is not known. In TCRdb, the 5' RACE reads were re-called with MiXCR into one record per CDR3 protein. The sample has about 140,000 distinct CDR3 sequences, approximately 6% seen once. The chain combines TRBV5-6 with TRBJ1-2; D not resolved. The clonotype was recovered from an adult woman who had mild COVID-19 (a few samples of this study predate the infection). Cell type and time point are not known. The material sequenced was PBMCs or a T cell subset sorted from them (not recorded which). In nucleotides, the CDR3 is TGTGCCAGCAGCGTGGTTGGTGGCTACACCTTC. Its translation is CASSVVGGYTF.